Below, 18 T cell receptor beta chains from the same sample are listed, as sequenced in a study of cytomegalovirus exposure and HLA in healthy donors. It was with 60 Vbeta and 13 Jbeta primers that the PCR ran. Clones were read by immunoSEQ multiplex PCR, and TCRdb kept only the in-frame ones, dropping some. Among over 100,000 clones, about three quarters were seen once, and the ten largest hold 3.3%. The sequenced sample consisted of PBMCs. The receptors shown here come from a woman in her 30s in good health and CMV-seropositive.

The chain has TRBV10-3 and TRBJ2-5; TRBD1 aligns across 7 bases. The junction had 8 bases not matched to a gene; V was cut back by 2 bases and J by 5 bases. Germline V gene sequence: CDR1 ENHRY, CDR2 SYGVKD. The CDR3 extends over 15 amino acids. The CDR3 is CAISEANRGGETQYF. The CDR3 DNA reads as TGTGCCATCAGTGAGGCCAACAGGGGTGGCGAGACCCAGTACTTC.

In this sample, this clone turned up once. The chain recombines TRBV7-2 with TRBJ2-1, with D maybe TRBD1 (6 bases). Germline CDR1 and CDR2: SGHTA and FQGNSA. V lost 5 bases to trimming and J lost 12 bases, with 23 bases between them. This CDR3 contains 15 residues. The CDR3 DNA reads TGTGCCAGCAGCCCGGCAGGACAGTCCCACCAGGGGCAGTTCTTC. Protein sequence: CASSPAGQSHQGQFF.

This rearrangement joins TRBV6-5 to TRBJ1-1, with D tentatively TRBD1 (6 bases). This CDR3 has 14 residues. Trimming took 2 bases from V and 10 from J, leaving 17 bases between them. The germline gives CDR1 MNHEY, CDR2 SVGAGI. In DNA, the CDR3 is TGTGCCAGCAGTTACAGGGACATGAGCGGAGGAGCTTTCTTT. It codes for CASSYRDMSGGAFF.

The chain couples TRBV5-1 to TRBJ2-5; TRBD2 matches 10 bases. The CDR3 extends over 15 amino acids. Germline assignment: CDR1 SGHRS and CDR2 YFSETQ. Losses at the gene ends were 4 bases for V and 5 bases for J; bases not matched to a gene: 8. The CDR3 here is CASSKLSGGIETQYF. DNA of the CDR3: TGCGCCAGCAGCAAACTTAGCGGGGGGATCGAGACCCAGTACTTC.

The chain recombines TRBV6-1 with TRBJ1-2; D gene unclear. Trimming cost V 4 bases and J 2 bases, with 11 bases left between them. The CDR3 sequence is 14 residues long. Germline V lookup: CDR1 MNHNS, CDR2 SASEGT. For the CDR3, the DNA is TGTGCCAGCAGTGTTTGGCCAGAAAACTATGGCTACACCTTC. This translates into CASSVWPENYGYTF.

The chain joins TRBV11-2 to TRBJ1-3; TRBD1 matches at 8 bases. Germline-derived CDR1 and CDR2 are SGHAT and FQNNGV. The CDR3 is 16 amino acids. The V and J ends lost 4 bases and 3 bases, in that order; junction bases with no gene match: 8. The chain's CDR3 is CASSSGQGGLGNTIYF. Written as DNA, the CDR3 is TGTGCCAGCAGCTCCGGACAGGGCGGTCTTGGAAACACCATATATTTT. The entire variable domain, with the rest obtained from reference TRBV11-2 and TRBJ1-3, is as follows: EAGVAQSPRYKIIEKRQSVAFWCNPISGHATLYWYQQILGQGPKLLIQFQNNGVVDDSQLPKDRFSAERLKGVDSTLKIQPAKLEDSAVYLCASSSGQGGLGNTIYFGEGSWLTVV.

The chain couples TRBV18 to TRBJ2-2; possible D gene TRBD1, 6 bases. Trimming shortened V by 4 bases and J by 8 bases, and 14 bases separated the two germline ends. This CDR3 is built from 14 residues. Germline V gene data show CDR1 as KGHSH and CDR2 as LQKENI. The CDR3 coding sequence is TGTGCCAGCTCACTCAGGACAGCCGATGGGGAGCTGTTTTTT. It codes for CASSLRTADGELFF.

The chain recombines TRBV18 with TRBJ1-2, with D perhaps matching TRBD1 (6 bases). The CDR3 is 14 residues long. CDR1 and CDR2 (germline): KGHSH, LQKENI. Trimming took 5 bases from V and 11 from J, leaving 21 bases between them. This CDR3 is CASSWVDRTRTYTF. The CDR3 DNA is TGTGCCAGCTCATGGGTGGACAGAACCAGGACGTACACCTTC.

This chain uses TRBV9 with TRBJ1-3; D gene ambiguous. Trimming left V 4 bases short and J 3 bases short, with 14 bases between. CDR3 size: 15 residues. Germline V gene data show CDR1 as SGDLS and CDR2 as YYNGEE. CDR3 in amino acids: CASSPQSGVGNTIYF. As DNA, the CDR3 is TGTGCCAGCAGCCCTCAATCCGGGGTTGGAAACACCATATATTTT.

V gene TRBV27 combines with J gene TRBJ2-5; 8 bases map to TRBD1. The CDR3 is 18 amino acids. Germline CDR1 and CDR2: MNHEY and SMNVEV (reference sequence). J was trimmed by 1 base and V by 6 bases; bases with no gene match: 16. The CDR3, as DNA: TGTGCCAGCAGGAACTCGGGACAGGTTGGCGTTCCCCAAGAGACCCAGTACTTC. Protein product: CASRNSGQVGVPQETQYF.

The rearrangement joins TRBV4-3 to TRBJ1-2, with 11 bases that match TRBD1. The CDR3 extends over 15 amino acids. V lost 0 bases and J lost 7; bases outside the gene matches: 4. CDR1 and CDR2 from the germline V gene are LGHNA and YSLEER. The CDR3 region is CASSQDLGQGGGYTF. The CDR3 DNA follows: TGCGCCAGCAGCCAAGACCTGGGACAGGGGGGTGGCTACACCTTC.

J is TRBJ2-3 and V is TRBV6-1; the D gene is possibly TRBD2 (5 bases). The CDR3 contains 14 residues. V shed 8 bases and J shed 0 bases, with 12 bases lying between them. The germline V gene has CDR1 MNHNS and CDR2 SASEGT. CDR3: CASASGPSTDTQYF. CDR3 nucleotides: TGTGCCAGCGCGAGCGGTCCTAGCACAGATACGCAGTATTTT.

The V call is TRBV5-1, the J call TRBJ1-4, with TRBD1 matching over 8 bases. The junction had 5 bases not matched to a gene; V was cut back by 4 bases and J by 3 bases. The length of the CDR3 is 15 residues. The germline V gene has CDR1 SGHRS and CDR2 YFSETQ. CDR3 residues: CASSPGTGPNEKLFF. CDR3 bases: TGCGCCAGCAGCCCTGGGACAGGACCTAATGAAAAACTGTTTTTT. The whole variable domain, filled in from reference TRBV5-1 and TRBJ1-4, reads KAGVTQTPRYLIKTRGQQVTLSCSPISGHRSVSWYQQTPGQGLQFLFEYFSETQRNKGNFPGRFSGRQFSNSRSEMNVSTLELGDSALYLCASSPGTGPNEKLFFGSGTQLSVL.

The chain recombines TRBV19 with TRBJ1-1; the D is unclear. Germline CDR1 LNHDA, CDR2 SQIVND (reference sequence). Trimming took 7 bases from V and 3 from J, leaving 15 bases between them. The CDR3 has 14 residues. The CDR3 bases are TGTGCCAGTACCCGAGACGGGCGGGACACTGAAGCTTTCTTT. It translates to CASTRDGRDTEAFF.

The V and J genes are TRBV7-3 and TRBJ2-3; 13 bases map to TRBD2. This CDR3 region has 16 residues. V shed 4 bases, J shed 5 bases, and the junction held 6 bases outside the gene matches. Germline values: CDR1 SGHTA, CDR2 FQGTGA. The chain's CDR3 is CASSSLLAGGRDTQYF. CDR3 coding DNA: TGTGCCAGCAGCTCCCTACTAGCGGGGGGGAGAGATACGCAGTATTTT.

The chain is built from TRBV28 and TRBJ2-7; TRBD2 is a possible D gene (6 bases). Germline lookup yields CDR1 MDHEN and CDR2 SYDVKM. V was trimmed by 3 bases and J by 7 bases, leaving 13 bases between them. The CDR3 is 13 amino acids. CDR3 in amino acids: CASSFRQAGEQYF. CDR3 DNA sequence: TGTGCCAGCAGTTTTCGGCAGGCGGGGGAGCAGTACTTC.

The chain uses TRBV6-6 and TRBJ2-2; TRBD2 might be the D (7 bases). Germline V gene sequence: CDR1 MNHNY, CDR2 SVGAGI (reference sequence). Trimming pared 7 bases from V and 2 bases from J, leaving 11 bases between. The CDR3 runs 14 residues. The CDR3: CASKGGGNTGELFF. The CDR3 DNA follows: TGTGCCAGCAAAGGCGGGGGCAACACCGGGGAGCTGTTTTTT.

This rearrangement joins TRBV9 to TRBJ2-5; D gene ambiguous. This CDR3 is 14 amino acids long. Germline V gene sequence: CDR1 SGDLS, CDR2 YYNGEE. V lost 0 bases to trimming and J lost 5 bases, with 11 bases between them. CDR3 residues: CASSVEVAGETQYF. In DNA form, the CDR3 reads TGTGCCAGCAGCGTAGAGGTAGCTGGGGAGACCCAGTACTTC.